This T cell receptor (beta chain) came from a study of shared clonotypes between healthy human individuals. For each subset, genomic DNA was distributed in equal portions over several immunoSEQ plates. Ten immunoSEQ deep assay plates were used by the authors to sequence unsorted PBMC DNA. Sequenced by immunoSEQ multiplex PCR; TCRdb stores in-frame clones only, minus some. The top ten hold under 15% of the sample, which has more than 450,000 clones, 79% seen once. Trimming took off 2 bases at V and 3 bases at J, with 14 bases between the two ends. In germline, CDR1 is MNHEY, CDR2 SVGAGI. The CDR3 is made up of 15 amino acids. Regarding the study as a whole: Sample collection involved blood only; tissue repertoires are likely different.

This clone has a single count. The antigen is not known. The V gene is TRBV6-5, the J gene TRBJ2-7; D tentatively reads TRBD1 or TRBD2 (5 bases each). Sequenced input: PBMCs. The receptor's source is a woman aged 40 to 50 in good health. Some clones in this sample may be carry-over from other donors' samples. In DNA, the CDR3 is TGTGCCAGCAGTTACACCGGGACCCCCCTCTACGAGCAGTACTTC. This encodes CASSYTGTPLYEQYF.